The clone carrying this T cell receptor (beta chain) was seen a single time. Its antigen is currently unknown. Profiling relied on immunoSEQ multiplex PCR, and the TCRdb table lists in-frame clones only, not all of them. Here the sample spans about 350,000 clones, nearly 95% being singletons. This record comes from a study of brain T cells in children with intractable seizures. The study's findings and limits: Only CDR3 sequence similarity suggested viral specificity, without known HCMV serostatus.

Time point defined: blood from clinic visit 5 months post-surgery; TSC patient then seizure free. The V end was cut by 3 bases, the J end by 8 bases, with 4 bases between. The CDR3 is 10 residues long. The germline CDR1 and CDR2 sequences are DFQATT and SNEGSKA (reference sequence). This receptor was obtained from a boy younger than two with tuberous sclerosis and intractable seizures. Material: peripheral blood, obtained around 5 months after surgery. The chain recombines TRBV20-1 with TRBJ1-4; D is ambiguous. The CDR3 DNA is TGCAGTGCTAGTGGAGAAAAACTGTTTTTT. Protein product: CSASGEKLFF.